Shown below are 10 T cell receptor beta chains from a single sample sequenced in a study of blood T cell repertoires in COVID-19. Sequenced by immunoSEQ multiplex PCR; TCRdb stores in-frame clones only, minus some. The sample has over 120,000 clones, around 84% seen once; the top ten hold 2% to 3%. The sample taken for sequencing was peripheral blood. Every receptor here comes from a human donor with acute or convalescent COVID-19. The donor label of this sample is uncertain.

J is TRBJ1-1 and V is TRBV11-2, with D perhaps TRBD1 (5 bases). The V end lost 0 bases, the J end lost 7 bases, and 9 bases lay between the germline ends. Germline V gene data show CDR1 as SGHAT and CDR2 as FQNNGV. CDR3 length: 13 residues. This CDR3 reads CASSLEAGGEAFF. The CDR3 bases are TGTGCCAGCAGCTTAGAGGCCGGGGGTGAAGCTTTCTTT.

The chain links TRBV7-6 to TRBJ2-6; the D is unclear. Trimming removed 1 base at V and 1 base at J, with 5 bases between. This CDR3 is built from 15 residues. CDR1 and CDR2 from the germline V gene are SGHVS and FNYEAQ. The CDR3 region is CASSLDYSGANVLTF. The CDR3 DNA sequence: TGTGCCAGCAGCTTAGATTATTCTGGGGCCAACGTCCTGACTTTC.

This clone is large (0.1 to 1%). The chain uses TRBV27 and TRBJ1-2; D is perhaps TRBD1 (6 bases). Germline values: CDR1 MNHEY, CDR2 SMNVEV (reference sequence). CDR3 size: 16 residues. The germline V and J ends were trimmed by 5 bases and 4 bases, with 20 bases remaining between them. This CDR3 is CASSPSLTGPFYGYTF. CDR3 in DNA: TGTGCCAGCAGTCCATCCCTGACAGGCCCCTTCTATGGCTACACCTTC.

The chain couples TRBV7-8 to TRBJ2-1, with 11 bases that match TRBD2. The germline V gene encodes CDR1 SGHVS and CDR2 FQNEAQ. This CDR3 has 16 amino acids. V lost 5 bases and J lost 5; bases outside the gene matches: 8. CDR3 nucleotides: TGTGCCAGCAGCATATACGGGACTAGCGGAAACAATGAGCAGTTCTTC. Its translation: CASSIYGTSGNNEQFF.

The rearrangement uses TRBV5-4 and TRBJ2-5; 10 positions agree with TRBD2. From germline, CDR1 is SGHNT and CDR2 YYREEE (reference sequence). This CDR3 contains 14 residues. V lost 4 bases and J lost 5; bases outside the gene matches: 5. The CDR3 reads CASSLTSGTETQYF. The CDR3 bases are TGTGCCAGCAGCCTAACTAGCGGGACCGAGACCCAGTACTTC.

The genes are TRBV5-1 and TRBJ2-2, with TRBD1 matching over 8 bases. Looked up from germline, CDR1 is SGHRS and CDR2 is YFSETQ. CDR3 size: 15 residues. Unmatched junction bases numbered 4, after V lost 4 bases and J lost 2 bases. CDR3 sequence reads: CASSLGTGNTGELFF. The CDR3 DNA sequence: TGCGCCAGCAGCCTCGGGACAGGAAACACCGGGGAGCTGTTTTTT.

The chain employs TRBV18 and TRBJ1-3; D gene ambiguous. CDR1 and CDR2 from the germline V gene are KGHSH and LQKENI. V lost 5 bases and J lost 7, with 12 bases in between. The CDR3 contains 13 residues. The CDR3 nucleotides are TGTGCCAGCTCAACGGGAACCGACAACACCATATATTTT. Translation gives CASSTGTDNTIYF.

The V and J genes are TRBV5-8 and TRBJ1-3; possible D gene TRBD1, 5 bases. Germline loops: CDR1 SGHTS, CDR2 YDEGEE. Trimming took 3 bases from V and 3 from J, leaving 10 bases between them. The length of the CDR3 is 14 residues. The DNA for the CDR3 is TGTGCCAGCAGCTGGTGGGGCAGTGGAAACACCATATATTTT. This gives the protein CASSWWGSGNTIYF.

This clone was detected only a few times. J is TRBJ2-2 and V is TRBV9, with D possibly being TRBD1 (6 bases). V lost 4 bases, J lost 6 bases, and 16 bases lay in between. CDR3 length: 15 residues. Per the germline V gene, CDR1 is SGDLS and CDR2 is YYNGEE. CDR3 in amino acids: CASSPRGAGAGELFF. The CDR3 DNA reads as TGTGCCAGCAGCCCCCGTGGGGCAGGGGCCGGGGAGCTGTTTTTT.

V usage is TRBV5-6 and J usage is TRBJ1-6; TRBD1 might be the D (5 bases). This CDR3 contains 13 residues. The germline gives CDR1 SGHDT, CDR2 YYEEEE. Trimming removed 4 bases from V and 9 bases from J, with 11 bases in between. CDR3 nucleotides: TGTGCCAGCAGCCGTTCGACAGTTTCACCCCTCCACTTT. Residues: CASSRSTVSPLHF.